The 8 T cell receptor beta chains below come from one sample, sequenced in a study of blood T cell repertoires in COVID-19. Here immunoSEQ multiplex PCR was the method, and the copy in TCRdb shows in-frame clones only, minus some. The sample has some 150,000 clones, roughly 85% seen once. Material for sequencing was PBMCs or T cells enriched from blood (not recorded which). The source of these receptors is a woman in her 50s who had recovered from COVID-19.

In its sample, this clone was seen once. The chain uses TRBV11-2 and TRBJ2-7, with D possibly matching TRBD1 (5 bases). Germline CDR1 SGHAT, CDR2 FQNNGV. The CDR3 totals 15 residues. V shed 0 bases and J shed 3 bases, with 12 bases lying between them. CDR3 nucleotide sequence: TGTGCCAGCAGCTTAGACGTTGGGGCGATCTACGAGCAGTACGTC. It is translated as CASSLDVGAIYEQYV.

The chain combines TRBV7-8 with TRBJ2-7; tentatively, D is TRBD2 (6 bases). The germline CDR1 and CDR2 sequences are SGHVS and FQNEAQ. This CDR3 spans 14 amino acids. Trimming shortened V by 3 bases and J by 4 bases, and 13 bases separated the two germline ends. CDR3 protein: CASSFDGGPYEQYV. CDR3 nucleotides: TGTGCCAGCAGCTTTGACGGGGGACCGTACGAGCAGTACGTC.

This chain's CDR3 is CASSPRVPAEAFF. CDR3 sequence (DNA): TGTGCCAGCAGCCCCCGAGTCCCGGCTGAAGCTTTCTTT. The V and J genes are TRBV11-2 and TRBJ1-1, with D unclear. Germline CDR1 is SGHAT and CDR2 is FQNNGV. This CDR3 spans 13 amino acids. Trimming shortened V by 5 bases and J by 6 bases, and 13 bases separated the two germline ends. Using reference TRBV11-2 and TRBJ1-1 for the parts outside the CDR3, the full variable domain is EAGVAQSPRYKIIEKRQSVAFWCNPISGHATLYWYQQILGQGPKLLIQFQNNGVVDDSQLPKDRFSAERLKGVDSTLKIQPAKLEDSAVYLCASSPRVPAEAFFGQGTRLTVV.

CDR3 sequence: CASRGTGGGGYTF. DNA of the CDR3: TGTGCCAGCAGGGGGACAGGGGGAGGCGGCTACACCTTC. V usage is TRBV27 and J usage is TRBJ1-2; TRBD1 matches 11 bases. CDR1 and CDR2 from the germline V gene are MNHEY and SMNVEV (reference sequence). The CDR3 runs to 13 residues. The J segment lost 8 bases and the V segment lost 6 bases, leaving 5 bases of the junction unmatched.

A single count supports this clone. The chain combines TRBV9 with TRBJ1-3; D unresolved. The CDR3 loop spans 14 amino acids. V lost 4 bases to trimming and J lost 0 bases, with 8 bases between them. CDR1 and CDR2 from the germline V gene are SGDLS and YYNGEE. The CDR3 loop is CASSHTASGNTIYF. The CDR3 coding sequence is TGTGCCAGCAGCCACACAGCCTCTGGAAACACCATATATTTT.

This chain uses TRBV3-1 (or the pseudogene TRBV3-2) with TRBJ1-5, with a weak D call TRBD1 (5 bases). There are 14 residues in the CDR3. The V end was cut by 0 bases, the J end by 6 bases, with 9 bases between. Germline V gene data show CDR1 as LGHDT and CDR2 as YNNKEL (reference sequence). The CDR3: CASSQEDGGQPQHF. The CDR3 DNA reads as TGTGCCAGCAGCCAAGAGGACGGGGGTCAGCCCCAGCATTTT.

For the CDR3, the DNA is TGTGCCAGCAGTGTACAGGGCCAGCCCCAGCATTTT. Translation gives CASSVQGQPQHF. The chain combines TRBV27 with TRBJ1-5; TRBD1 might be the D (6 bases). CDR1 is MNHEY and CDR2 is SMNVEV in the germline V gene (reference sequence). V lost 5 bases and J lost 7, with 9 bases in between. The CDR3 has 12 residues.

The genes are TRBV2 and TRBJ1-1; the D is unclear. The CDR3 covers 10 residues. Germline assignment: CDR1 SNHLY and CDR2 FYNNEI. CDR3 region: CVVRNTEAFF. CDR3 nucleotides: TGTGTCGTCCGGAACACTGAAGCTTTCTTT.